This T cell receptor (beta chain) was documented in a study of PD-1 blockade in classical Hodgkin lymphoma. Germline V lookup: CDR1 MDHEN, CDR2 SYDVKM. Deletions cut 6 bases from V and 2 bases from J, with 14 bases between. This CDR3 contains 15 residues. This clone was detected only a few times. TCRdb's copy holds only in-frame clones and misses some; the assay was immunoSEQ multiplex PCR. The sample consists of 47,000 or so clones, approximately 91% of them appearing once. Stated time point: newly diagnosed, previously untreated cHL patient sample. The genes are TRBV28 and TRBJ1-3, with D uncertain. This TCR derives from a human donor with classical Hodgkin lymphoma. Sequences were obtained from peripheral blood mononuclear cells (PBMCs). CDR3 coding DNA: TGTGCCAGCAGCGGACTAATGGGAGCTGGAAACACCATATATTTT. Protein: CASSGLMGAGNTIYF.